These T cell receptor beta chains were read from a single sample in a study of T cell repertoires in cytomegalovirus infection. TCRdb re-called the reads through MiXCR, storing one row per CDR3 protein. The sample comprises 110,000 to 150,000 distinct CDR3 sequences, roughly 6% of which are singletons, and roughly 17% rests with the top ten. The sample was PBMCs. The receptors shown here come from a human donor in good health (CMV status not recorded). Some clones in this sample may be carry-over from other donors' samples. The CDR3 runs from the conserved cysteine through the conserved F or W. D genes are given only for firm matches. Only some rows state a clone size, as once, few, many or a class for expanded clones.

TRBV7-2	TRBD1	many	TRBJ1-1	CASSLAPVQGAEAFF	TGTGCCAGCAGCTTAGCCCCGGTGCAGGGGGCAGAAGCTTTCTTT
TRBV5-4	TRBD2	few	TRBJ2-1	CASGSGSNNEQFF	TGTGCCAGCGGTAGCGGGAGCAACAATGAGCAGTTCTTC
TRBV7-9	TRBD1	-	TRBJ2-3	CASSFEGGPDTQYF	TGTGCCAGCAGCTTTGAAGGGGGCCCAGATACGCAGTATTTT
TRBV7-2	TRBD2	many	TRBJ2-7	CASSLGGAGGAYEQYF	TGTGCCAGCAGCTTAGGAGGAGCGGGGGGCGCCTACGAGCAGTACTTC
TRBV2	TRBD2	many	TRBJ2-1	CASSILAGTYNEQFF	TGTGCCAGCAGTATCTTAGCGGGAACCTACAATGAGCAGTTCTTC
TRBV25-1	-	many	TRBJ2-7	CASSESRLQYF	TGTGCCAGCAGTGAGTCTAGGCTGCAGTACTTC
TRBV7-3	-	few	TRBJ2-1	CASSLEHFSYNEQFF	TGTGCCAGCAGCTTAGAACACTTTTCCTACAATGAGCAGTTCTTC
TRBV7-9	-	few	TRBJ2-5	CATDRRETQYF	TGTGCCACAGACAGGAGGGAGACCCAGTACTTC
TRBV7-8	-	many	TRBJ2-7	CASSFWRGRAALSYEQYF	TGTGCCAGCAGCTTCTGGAGGGGGCGAGCGGCCCTATCCTACGAGCAGTACTTC
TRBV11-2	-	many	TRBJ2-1	CASSASVYLRGNEQFF	TGTGCCAGCAGCGCCTCCGTTTATCTGAGGGGCAATGAGCAGTTCTTC
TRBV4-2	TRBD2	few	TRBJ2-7	CASSQAGGDFYEQYF	TGTGCCAGCAGCCAAGCCGGGGGGGACTTCTACGAGCAGTACTTC
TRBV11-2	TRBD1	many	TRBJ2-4	CASSLDRGRDIQYF	TGTGCCAGCAGCTTAGATAGGGGGCGGGACATTCAGTACTTC
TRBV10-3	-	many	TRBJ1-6	CATRDSGPSEF	TGTGCCACCAGAGATTCCGGGCCCTCCGAATTT
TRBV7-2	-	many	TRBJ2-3	CASSSPSPTQYF	TGTGCCAGCAGCTCTCCCTCCCCTACGCAGTATTTT
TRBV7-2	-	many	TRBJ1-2	CASSFLQTPNYGYTF	TGTGCCAGCAGCTTTTTGCAGACACCTAACTATGGCTACACCTTC
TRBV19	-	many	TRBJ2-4	CASSIEGLGIQYF	TGTGCCAGTAGTATAGAAGGGTTGGGCATTCAGTACTTC
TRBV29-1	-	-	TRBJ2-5	CSVEARRETQYF	TGCAGCGTTGAAGCCCGGCGGGAGACCCAGTACTTC
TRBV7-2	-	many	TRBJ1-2	CASWIGGLNYGYTF	TGTGCCAGCTGGATTGGAGGATTAAACTATGGCTACACCTTC
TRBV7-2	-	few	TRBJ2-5	CASSLPRRHFQETQYF	TGTGCCAGCAGCTTACCCAGGCGCCATTTCCAAGAGACCCAGTACTTC
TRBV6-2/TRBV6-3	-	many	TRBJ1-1	CASSQGFLGRMNTEAFF	TGTGCCAGCAGTCAAGGTTTCCTTGGCCGGATGAACACTGAAGCTTTCTTT
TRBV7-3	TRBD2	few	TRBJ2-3	CASSPRRGGPDTQYF	TGTGCCAGCAGCCCGAGGCGGGGGGGCCCAGATACGCAGTATTTT
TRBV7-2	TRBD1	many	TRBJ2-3	CASSLDRGRDTQYF	TGTGCCAGCAGCTTGGACAGGGGTAGAGATACGCAGTATTTT
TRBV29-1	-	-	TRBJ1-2	CSAERGGGYTF	TGCAGCGCCGAGAGGGGTGGTGGCTACACCTTC
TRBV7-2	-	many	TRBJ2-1	CASSLRNEQFF	TGTGCCAGCAGCTTACGCAATGAGCAGTTCTTC
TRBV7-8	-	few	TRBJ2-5	CASTPLLAALQETQYF	TGTGCCAGCACCCCCCTTCTGGCAGCACTTCAAGAGACCCAGTACTTC
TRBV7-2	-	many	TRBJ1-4	CASSRTNEKLFF	TGTGCCAGCAGCCGGACTAATGAAAAACTGTTTTTT
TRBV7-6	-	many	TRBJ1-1	CASSLGADSEAFF	TGTGCCAGCAGCTTAGGGGCGGACTCGGAAGCTTTCTTT